The 10 T cell receptor beta chains presented below share a single source sample, sequenced in a study of T cells in narcolepsy. Libraries were prepared by immunoSEQ multiplex PCR; TCRdb keeps only in-frame clonotypes and omits some of them. The sample contains about 27,000 clones, about 80% of which appear only once. The sequenced sample was CD45RA- memory CD4+ T cells from PBMCs. These receptors came from a human donor with narcolepsy.

As concerns this clone: Germline is not matched at one junction end, which may reflect a read error. The chain has TRBV7-9 and TRBJ2-5; D gene uncertain. Germline CDR1 is SEHNR and CDR2 is FQNEAQ (reference sequence). The CDR3 extends over 14 amino acids. In DNA, the CDR3 is TGTGCCAGCAGCTTAGCTTTGGGCTCAGAGACCCGGTACTTC. It yields the protein CASSLALGSETRYF.

The chain joins TRBV11-2 to TRBJ1-6, with TRBD1 matching 9 bases. The CDR3 totals 14 residues. V dropped 5 bases and J dropped 10; count of bases not matched to a gene: 6. Per germline, CDR1 SGHAT and CDR2 FQNNGV. Here the CDR3 reads CASSPGTGYSPLHF. CDR3 DNA sequence: TGTGCCAGCAGCCCCGGGACAGGGTACTCACCCCTCCACTTT.

V gene TRBV29-1 combines with J gene TRBJ2-1; D is unclear. Trimming pared 2 bases from V and 16 bases from J, leaving 15 bases between. Germline V gene data show CDR1 as SQVTM and CDR2 as ANQGSEA. The length of the CDR3 is 11 residues. CDR3 nucleotides: TGCAGCGTTGAAAAGAGAGGAACTTTATTCTTC. Amino acid sequence: CSVEKRGTLFF.

The rearrangement uses TRBV7-3 and TRBJ2-1; a weak D match, TRBD2 (5 bases). Germline V lookup: CDR1 SGHTA, CDR2 FQGTGA. The CDR3 contains 13 residues. The germline V and J ends were trimmed by 1 base and 9 bases, with 10 bases remaining between them. CDR3 residues: CASSLSSGFEQFF. The CDR3 DNA follows: TGTGCCAGCAGCTTAAGTTCGGGGTTTGAGCAGTTCTTC.

This chain joins TRBV27 and TRBJ2-4; D is perhaps TRBD1 (6 bases). The germline V and J ends were trimmed by 3 bases and 9 bases, with 15 bases remaining between them. CDR1 is MNHEY, CDR2 SMNVEV, per germline (reference sequence). CDR3 length equals 14 residues. CDR3 bases: TGTGCCAGCAGTTTCAACAGGGTCGGAAGCATTCAGTACTTC. Translating gives CASSFNRVGSIQYF.

This clone was counted once. This chain connects TRBV5-1 to TRBJ2-5; D is uncertain. The J call may be mistaken, given a closer DNA end match to TRBJ2-7. CDR1 SGHRS and CDR2 YFSETQ come from the germline V gene. The CDR3 has 14 amino acids. The CDR3 loop is CASSLGRISYEQYF. CDR3 bases: TGCGCCAGCAGCTTGGGACGGATCTCCTACGAGCAGTACTTC.

The chain employs TRBV6-1 and TRBJ1-2; D is possibly TRBD1 (5 bases). Germline-derived CDR1 and CDR2 are MNHNS and SASEGT. V shed 3 bases and J shed 0 bases, with 8 bases lying between them. CDR3 size: 14 residues. This CDR3 is CASSEQGANYGYTF. In DNA, the CDR3 is TGTGCCAGCAGTGAGCAGGGTGCTAACTATGGCTACACCTTC.

This chain links TRBV7-2 with TRBJ1-2; the D is unclear. Trimming shortened V by 1 base and J by 5 bases, and 5 bases separated the two germline ends. This CDR3 spans 12 amino acids. Germline values: CDR1 SGHTA, CDR2 FQGNSA. CDR3 amino acids: CASSLGVYGYTF. In nucleotides, the CDR3 is TGTGCCAGCAGCTTAGGGGTGTATGGCTACACCTTC.

The chain is built from TRBV13 and TRBJ1-1, with D maybe TRBD1 (6 bases). Germline CDR1 and CDR2: PRHDT and FYEKMQ (reference sequence). The CDR3 length is 18 residues. V lost 4 bases and J 11 bases, leaving 32 bases between the germline ends. CDR3 nucleotide sequence: TGTGCCAGCAGCTCAACGGACATTTCGGGCCGGGGACACATGATGGCTTTCTTT. This codes for CASSSTDISGRGHMMAFF.

This sequence joins TRBV7-6 and TRBJ2-5, with 8 bases identical to TRBD2. Germline V gene sequence: CDR1 SGHVS, CDR2 FNYEAQ. J lost 5 bases, V lost 0 bases, and 11 bases had no gene match. This CDR3 contains 17 residues. CDR3 in amino acids: CASSLAAGRGRGETQYF. CDR3 nucleotide sequence: TGTGCCAGCAGCTTAGCCGCCGGGAGGGGAAGAGGGGAGACCCAGTACTTC.